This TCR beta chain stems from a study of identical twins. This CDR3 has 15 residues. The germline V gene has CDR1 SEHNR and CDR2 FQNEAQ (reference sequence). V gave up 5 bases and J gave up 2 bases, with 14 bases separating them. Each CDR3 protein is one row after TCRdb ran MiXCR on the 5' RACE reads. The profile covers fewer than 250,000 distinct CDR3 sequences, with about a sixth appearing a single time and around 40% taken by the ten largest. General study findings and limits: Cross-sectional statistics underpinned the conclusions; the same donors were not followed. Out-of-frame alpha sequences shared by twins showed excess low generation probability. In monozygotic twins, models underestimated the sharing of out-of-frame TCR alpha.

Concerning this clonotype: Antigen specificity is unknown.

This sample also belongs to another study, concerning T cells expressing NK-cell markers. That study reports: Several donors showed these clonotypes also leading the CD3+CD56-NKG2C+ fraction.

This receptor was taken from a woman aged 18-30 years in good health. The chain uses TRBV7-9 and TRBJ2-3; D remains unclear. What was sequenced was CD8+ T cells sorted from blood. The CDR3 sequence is CASSPPWETTDTQYF. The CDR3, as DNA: TGTGCCAGCAGCCCACCCTGGGAAACCACAGATACGCAGTATTTT. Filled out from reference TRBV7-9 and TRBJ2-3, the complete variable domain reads DTGVSQNPRHKITKRGQNVTFRCDPISEHNRLYWYRQTLGQGPEFLTYFQNEAQLEKSRLLSDRFSAERPKGSFSTLEIQRTEQGDSAMYLCASSPPWETTDTQYFGPGTRLTVL.